These 18 T cell receptor beta chains share one sample of origin, sequenced in a study of T cells of healthy individuals. MiXCR, applied by TCRdb to the 5' RACE reads, yields one record per CDR3 protein. There are fewer than 70,000 distinct CDR3 sequences in the sample; 14% to 15% occur only once, and 16% lies in the top ten. Receptor source: a human donor in good health.

This clonotype was picked up a small number of times. V is TRBV5-1 and J is TRBJ1-2, with D hard to call. This CDR3 is 14 amino acids long. Deletions cut 7 bases from V and 3 bases from J, with 16 bases between. Germline V gene data show CDR1 as SGHRS and CDR2 as YFSETQ. The DNA for the CDR3 is TGCGCCAGCGCTCCTTGGTTGGAGGACTATGGCTACACCTTC. Its translation: CASAPWLEDYGYTF.

This rearrangement joins TRBV24-1 to TRBJ1-6; no firm D call. The CDR3 contains 17 residues. The V gene lost 9 bases and the J gene lost 8 bases, with 25 bases spanning the gap. CDR1 KGHDR and CDR2 SFDVKD come from the germline V gene. CDR3 sequence: CATCYIRAPKRDSPLHF. CDR3 in DNA: TGTGCCACCTGCTACATCCGAGCCCCGAAGAGAGATTCACCCCTCCACTTT.

The V and J genes are TRBV24-1 and TRBJ1-1; weak D call: TRBD1 (5 bases). Per the germline V gene, CDR1 is KGHDR and CDR2 is SFDVKD. V lost 6 bases to trimming and J lost 5 bases, with 12 bases between them. The CDR3 is 13 amino acids. The CDR3 sequence is CATSSNAGTEAFF. DNA for the CDR3: TGTGCCACCAGTTCAAATGCAGGGACTGAAGCTTTCTTT.

This clonotype was detected many times. V is TRBV10-3 and J is TRBJ2-7, with D possibly matching TRBD1 (6 bases). Germline assignment: CDR1 ENHRY and CDR2 SYGVKD. The CDR3 runs 13 residues. The V end lost 6 bases, the J end lost 5 bases, and 14 bases lay between the germline ends. CDR3 amino acids: CAISRGTGNEQYF. CDR3 nucleotide sequence: TGTGCCATCAGCAGGGGTACTGGCAACGAGCAGTACTTC.

At least ten counts were recorded for this clonotype. V usage is TRBV6-5 and J usage is TRBJ1-2; the match to TRBD1 covers 9 bases. The junction had 7 bases not matched to a gene; V was cut back by 10 bases and J by 7 bases. The germline V gene encodes CDR1 MNHEY and CDR2 SVGAGI. This CDR3 spans 12 amino acids. The CDR3 is CATTGQGSGYTF. Written as DNA, the CDR3 is TGTGCCACGACGGGACAGGGAAGTGGCTACACCTTC.

The genes are TRBV7-2 and TRBJ2-3, with D unclear. Germline values: CDR1 SGHTA, CDR2 FQGNSA. The CDR3 consists of 14 residues. V dropped 1 base and J dropped 6 bases, with 11 bases sitting between them. This CDR3 reads CASSLVLLGDTQYF. The CDR3 nucleotides are TGTGCCAGCAGCTTAGTCCTTCTTGGGGATACGCAGTATTTT.

This chain connects TRBV6-2 or TRBV6-3 to TRBJ1-1; weak D call: TRBD1 (6 bases). V lost 6 bases and J lost 5, with 16 bases in between. CDR1 and CDR2 from the germline V gene are MNHEY and SVGEGT. The CDR3 is 14 residues long. The CDR3 protein is CASRPQGGWTEAFF. Here the CDR3 DNA reads TGTGCCAGCAGGCCACAGGGAGGATGGACTGAAGCTTTCTTT.

In its sample, this clonotype was seen many times. V gene TRBV2 combines with J gene TRBJ1-6, with D unclear. Between the trimmed V and J ends, which lost 4 bases and 0 bases, there was a span of 7 bases. The CDR3 is 15 residues long. Looked up from germline, CDR1 is SNHLY and CDR2 is FYNNEI. CDR3 in amino acids: CASSAASSYNSPLHF. The CDR3 coding sequence is TGTGCCAGCAGTGCGGCGAGCTCCTATAATTCACCCCTCCACTTT.

V usage is TRBV24-1 and J usage is TRBJ2-1; TRBD1 might be the D (5 bases). Germline lookup yields CDR1 KGHDR and CDR2 SFDVKD. This CDR3 is built from 18 residues. V was trimmed by 0 bases and J by 4 bases, leaving 18 bases between them. The CDR3 bases are TGTGCCACCAGTGATTTGAATACAGGAACAGGAGCTTACAATGAGCAGTTCTTC. Its translation: CATSDLNTGTGAYNEQFF.

The V and J genes are TRBV11-2 and TRBJ2-7; D possibly uses TRBD1 or TRBD2 (5 bases each). The CDR3 has 13 amino acids. The V gene lost 11 bases and the J gene lost 4 bases, with 18 bases spanning the gap. Germline CDR1 reads SGHAT; CDR2 reads FQNNGV. The CDR3 loop reads CACERDGLYEQYF. The CDR3 DNA sequence: TGTGCCTGCGAACGGGACGGTCTTTACGAGCAGTACTTC.

This clonotype appeared many times. The chain links TRBV2 to TRBJ2-2; 8 bases fit TRBD1. The CDR3 is made up of 15 amino acids. In germline, CDR1 is SNHLY, CDR2 FYNNEI. With V trimmed by 10 bases and J by 5 bases, 12 bases remained unmatched. CDR3 in amino acids: CATATQGAGTGELFF. CDR3 DNA sequence: TGTGCCACCGCTACCCAGGGGGCGGGGACCGGGGAGCTGTTTTTT. Using reference TRBV2 and TRBJ2-2 for the parts outside the CDR3, the full variable domain is EPEVTQTPSHQVTQMGQEVILRCVPISNHLYFYWYRQILGQKVEFLVSFYNNEISEKSEIFDDQFSVERPDGSNFTLKIRSTKLEDSAMYFCATATQGAGTGELFFGEGSRLTVL.

This clonotype was seen ten or more times. The CDR3, as DNA: TGTGCCACCAGTGATTTGCAAAGGATAGGGACAGCCAAAAGTTTAAGCTCCTACGAGCAGTACTTC. Its protein is CATSDLQRIGTAKSLSSYEQYF. The genes are TRBV24-1 and TRBJ2-7, with 7 nucleotides matching TRBD1. The CDR3 consists of 22 residues. CDR1 and CDR2 (germline): KGHDR, SFDVKD. The V segment lost 0 bases and the J segment 0 bases; nucleotides outside the gene matches: 22.

The chain recombines TRBV4-1 with TRBJ2-7, with D possibly TRBD2 on 5 matching bases. Germline V gene data show CDR1 as MGHRA and CDR2 as YSYEKL. The CDR3 covers 15 residues. Trimming shortened V by 0 bases and J by 9 bases, and 18 bases separated the two germline ends. The CDR3 DNA follows: TGCGCCAGCAGCCAAGATAGAGAGGGCCCCCTCGGGCAGTACTTC. Its protein is CASSQDREGPLGQYF.

This clonotype was counted at least ten times. The chain couples TRBV20-1 to TRBJ1-2; maybe TRBD1 (6 bases). Trimming took 6 bases from V and 7 from J, leaving 15 bases between them. CDR3 length: 12 residues. Germline lookup yields CDR1 DFQATT and CDR2 SNEGSKA (reference sequence). The CDR3, as DNA: TGCAGTGCCACCCCAGGGGAGGGTGGCTACACCTTC. Its protein product is CSATPGEGGYTF.

The sample holds a few counts of this clonotype. The chain carries TRBV25-1 and TRBJ1-5; the D gene is possibly TRBD1 (5 bases). V was trimmed by 3 bases and J by 7 bases, leaving 10 bases between them. Germline V gives CDR1 MGHDK, CDR2 SYGVNS. The CDR3 is 13 residues long. As DNA, the CDR3 is TGTGCCAGCAGTGAGTCCGGGACCCAGCCCCAGCATTTT. Translating gives CASSESGTQPQHF.

This clonotype was recorded many times. The rearrangement links TRBV11-2 to TRBJ1-1; TRBD1 agrees at 7 bases. J was trimmed by 10 bases and V by 5 bases; bases with no gene match: 19. This CDR3 is 16 amino acids long. Per germline, CDR1 SGHAT and CDR2 FQNNGV. CDR3 DNA sequence: TGTGCCAGCAGCGGAGCGGGGCCCGGGACAGAAGTTGTAGCTTTCTTT. It codes for CASSGAGPGTEVVAFF.

The chain uses TRBV2 and TRBJ2-3, with a possible D match to TRBD1 (5 bases). The length of the CDR3 is 16 residues. V shed 4 bases and J shed 5 bases, with 19 bases lying between them. CDR1 is SNHLY, CDR2 FYNNEI, per germline. The CDR3 spells CASSVPSGAHLDTQYF. CDR3 DNA: TGTGCCAGCAGTGTCCCCAGTGGGGCGCATCTAGATACGCAGTATTTT.

Many counts were recorded for this clonotype. V usage is TRBV18 and J usage is TRBJ1-1, with D unclear. The length of the CDR3 is 14 residues. Germline values: CDR1 KGHSH, CDR2 LQKENI. The germline V and J ends were trimmed by 6 bases and 0 bases, with 11 bases remaining between them. CDR3 DNA sequence: TGTGCCAGCTCCCATGCGGCAGTGAACACTGAAGCTTTCTTT. Translation gives CASSHAAVNTEAFF.